The T cell receptor (beta chain) under discussion was sequenced for a study of T-cell memory formation after mild COVID-19 (dated by TCRdb to 2020 to 2022). A note on the overall study: TCR sequence clusters from the two donors were found to be largely donor specific. Longitudinal TCRalpha and TCRbeta repertoire sequencing tracked T-cell clones expanding and contracting after mild COVID-19 in a couple of donors. Two young, previously healthy adult volunteers made up the cohort, one male and one female.

Broader findings and caveats from the paper: Some responding clones were detected in pre-infection memory, suggesting pre-existing cross-reactive memory T cells joined the SARS-CoV-2 response. Only a couple of mild cases were covered in the study, and larger cohorts including severe cases with pre-infection samples were considered necessary. Contracting CD4+ clones were located mainly in the CM and EM memory subsets, whereas CD8+ clones were found to be enriched in EMRA. Clones contracting from day 15 to 85 had balanced CD4/CD8 phenotypes, while a second wave expanding from day 15 to 37 was biased towards CD4+. SARS-CoV-2 specificity of the second-wave clones peaking on day 37 was not confirmed.

At the junction V is shortened by 6 bases and J by 2 bases; bases outside the gene matches: 1. The CDR3 numbers 13 residues from cysteine through phenylalanine. Only the CDR3 DNA stays, 39 bases, in frame from base 1. The germline V gene supplies CDR1 MNHEY and CDR2 SVGAGI. This clonotype came up a few times. Its antigen is not yet known. No base quality values were provided; no much bigger clone lies one nucleotide off. Instrument on record: Illumina NovaSeq 6000. cDNA libraries for TCRalpha and TCRbeta were prepared by 5'RACE using constant-segment primers, with sample barcodes and unique molecular identifiers added. Trizol reagent was used to extract RNA from every sample. The libraries were amplified in two PCR steps, and the second step added a second sample barcode and Illumina TruSeq adapters. Libraries were sequenced on an Illumina NovaSeq with 2 x 150 bp paired-end reads. The published analysis was carried out like this. Demultiplexing of reads and collapsing into UMI-guided consensus sequences were performed with migec v1.2.7. Using mixcr v2.1.11, UMI consensuses were aligned to TRA and TRB V and J templates and then assembled into clonotypes. A clonotype was counted as expanded or contracted only when both edgeR and NoisET called the clonotype significant, with the noise models trained on biological replicates. For edgeR calls, the thresholds were a false discovery rate-adjusted p below 0.01 and a log2 fold-change of 1. As an exploratory analysis of dynamics, PCA with hierarchical clustering was applied to max-normalized trajectories of the 1000 most abundant clonotypes. The CD4 or CD8 phenotype of responding clones was assigned using the separately sequenced CD4+ and CD8+ repertoires. Using fastp trimming at Q25 and MiXCR clonotype assembly, TCRdb reanalyzed the public sequencing data and kept in-frame beta chains. Each entry merges the rows of one CDR3 protein and shows their most common DNA and genes. These V and J calls rely on TCRdb rather than the paper's analysis. This sample comprises 200,000 to 300,000 distinct CDR3 sequences, approximately 16% of them detected only once. The top ten clones comprise roughly a fifth of the sample.

Ficoll-Paque density gradient centrifugation was the method used to isolate PBMCs. The sequence was obtained from a man in his late teens or twenties who had mild COVID-19 (a few samples of this study predate the infection). The sample titles of this study are shuffled in the database, so cell type and time point are left out; the donor was told from shared clones. The rearranged segments are TRBV6-5 and TRBJ2-1; 7 central nucleotides agree with TRBD1. The sample consisted of PBMCs or a T cell subset sorted from them (not recorded which). The DNA sequence reads TGTGCCAGCAGCACAGGGGCCTACAATGAGCAGTTCTTC. Translated, this gives CASSTGAYNEQFF.